The 15 T cell receptor beta chains below come from one sample, sequenced in a study of CD8+CD57+ T cells in acquired aplastic anemia. Genomic DNA constituted the template upon which TCR beta VDJ and CDR3 profiling was performed. TCRdb reprocessed the reads with MiXCR, giving one entry per CDR3 protein. Here the sample spans over 45,000 distinct CDR3 sequences, around 70% being singletons. Material: sorted CD4+, CD8+, or CD8+CD57+ T cells (not recorded which) from PBMCs. The receptors stem from a human donor in good health, serving as a control.

This rearrangement joins TRBV25-1 to TRBJ1-2; no reliable D call. The germline V and J ends were trimmed by 4 bases and 0 bases, with 18 bases remaining between them. Germline values: CDR1 MGHDK, CDR2 SYGVNS. The CDR3 spans 17 residues. The CDR3: CASSGSLGTAPNYGYTF. CDR3 nucleotide sequence: TGTGCCAGCAGTGGTTCCTTAGGAACAGCCCCTAACTATGGCTACACCTTC.

The rearrangement uses TRBV20-1 and TRBJ1-6, with D hard to call. In germline, CDR1 is DFQATT, CDR2 SNEGSKA (reference sequence). The CDR3 spans 14 residues. V was cut by 6 bases and J by 7 bases, with 16 bases left in between. CDR3 nucleotide sequence: TGCAGTGCGGGAGGGTACAATGAGAATTCACCCCTCCACTTT. It is translated as CSAGGYNENSPLHF.

This clonotype was picked up a small number of times. This rearrangement joins TRBV2 to TRBJ1-1; D call uncertain. V dropped 0 bases and J dropped 5 bases, with 19 bases sitting between them. The V gene's germline CDR1 is SNHLY and CDR2 FYNNEI. The CDR3 spans 17 residues. The CDR3 region is CASSEAGSTRRGTEAFF. Here the CDR3 DNA reads TGTGCCAGCAGTGAAGCGGGATCGACCCGGCGGGGTACTGAAGCTTTCTTT.

The chain joins TRBV7-9 to TRBJ2-7; D gene unclear. The CDR3 spans 12 residues. Deletions cut 6 bases from V and 4 bases from J, with 10 bases between. From germline, CDR1 is SEHNR and CDR2 FQNEAQ (reference sequence). For the CDR3, the DNA is TGTGCCAGCAGTCCCCTGGGTTACGAGCAGTACTTC. Protein: CASSPLGYEQYF.

The chain recombines TRBV29-1 with TRBJ2-5; 13 bases match TRBD2. This CDR3 comprises 16 residues. Looked up from germline, CDR1 is SQVTM and CDR2 is ANQGSEA. V dropped 7 bases and J dropped 2; count of bases not matched to a gene: 10. The CDR3 is CSALETSGGIQETQYF. CDR3 DNA: TGCAGCGCCCTAGAGACTAGCGGGGGGATTCAAGAGACCCAGTACTTC.

In this sample, this clonotype turned up a few times. J is TRBJ1-5 and V is TRBV11-2, with D perhaps matching TRBD1 (5 bases). Germline V gives CDR1 SGHAT, CDR2 FQNNGV. There are 14 residues in the CDR3. V was pared by 5 bases and J by 7 bases, with 15 bases between. The CDR3 DNA sequence: TGTGCCAGCAGCCCGGGACGGCTTGACCAGCCCCAGCATTTT. Amino acids: CASSPGRLDQPQHF.

The V gene is TRBV7-3, the J gene TRBJ1-2, with 8 bases aligning to TRBD1. Germline trimming cut 5 bases from V and 0 bases from J; bases unmatched to any gene: 2. Germline CDR1 SGHTA, CDR2 FQGTGA. The CDR3 spans 14 residues. The chain's CDR3 is CASSPGGANYGYTF. CDR3 DNA: TGTGCCAGCAGCCCAGGGGGCGCTAACTATGGCTACACCTTC. The whole variable domain, filled in from reference TRBV7-3 and TRBJ1-2, reads GAGVSQTPSNKVTEKGKYVELRCDPISGHTALYWYRQSLGQGPEFLIYFQGTGAADDSGLPNDRFFAVRPEGSVSTLKIQRTERGDSAVYLCASSPGGANYGYTFGSGTRLTVV.

This clonotype has just a few counts. This chain uses TRBV15 with TRBJ2-3; D might be TRBD1 (6 bases). V was trimmed by 0 bases and J by 9 bases, leaving 10 bases between them. The CDR3 runs to 13 residues. CDR1 and CDR2 from the germline V gene are LNHNV and YYDKDF (reference sequence). Here the CDR3 reads CATSRDRQATQYF. In nucleotides, the CDR3 is TGTGCCACCAGCAGAGATCGACAGGCCACGCAGTATTTT.

This clonotype was recorded once. The chain couples TRBV30 to TRBJ1-5, with TRBD1 as a possible D gene (6 bases). Trimming removed 8 bases at V and 2 bases at J, with 19 bases between. This CDR3 spans 15 amino acids. Germline V CDR1 and CDR2: GTSNPN, SVGIG (reference sequence). The CDR3 DNA follows: TGTGCCAGTAGTATCACCAGGGGTGGCAATCAGCCCCAGCATTTT. It specifies CASSITRGGNQPQHF.

The chain employs TRBV20-1 and TRBJ1-5; D is unresolved. CDR1 and CDR2 (germline): DFQATT, SNEGSKA (reference sequence). The V gene lost 0 bases and the J gene lost 6 bases, with 12 bases spanning the gap. CDR3 length: 14 residues. The DNA of the CDR3 is TGCAGTGCTAGAGATGACGTGCGCAGTCAGCCCCAGCATTTT. It yields the protein CSARDDVRSQPQHF.

This chain connects TRBV29-1 to TRBJ1-1; no reliable D call. CDR3 length: 13 residues. V was clipped by 4 bases and J by 1 base, with 10 bases between them. From germline, CDR1 is SQVTM and CDR2 ANQGSEA. In DNA form, the CDR3 reads TGCAGCGTTGGTCCCGGCAGGAACACTGAAGCTTTCTTT. As protein: CSVGPGRNTEAFF.

This clonotype was seen more than once but under ten times. This chain connects TRBV13 to TRBJ2-7; D is possibly TRBD2 (6 bases). V lost 1 base and J lost 2, with 12 bases in between. This CDR3 contains 15 residues. Germline loops: CDR1 PRHDT, CDR2 FYEKMQ (reference sequence). CDR3 nucleotide sequence: TGTGCCAGCAGCTTAGAGGGCGGGGCGACCTACGAGCAGTACTTC. Translation gives CASSLEGGATYEQYF.

The chain is built from TRBV19 and TRBJ2-7; no definite D call. CDR3 size: 10 residues. The V end lost 8 bases, the J end lost 6 bases, and 8 bases lay between the germline ends. Germline CDR1 and CDR2: LNHDA and SQIVND (reference sequence). DNA for the CDR3: TGTGCCAGTGAGGTCCGCGAGCAGTACTTC. Protein sequence: CASEVREQYF.

The rearrangement uses TRBV10-3 and TRBJ1-2, with D maybe TRBD1 (5 bases). Germline assignment: CDR1 ENHRY and CDR2 SYGVKD. V was cut by 10 bases and J by 6 bases, with 15 bases left in between. This CDR3 has 12 residues. For the CDR3, the DNA is TGTGCCAGCAGGGTAGGGGAGAATGGCTACACCTTC. Encoded protein: CASRVGENGYTF.

This clonotype was recorded many times. The J gene is TRBJ2-1, the V gene TRBV12-3 or TRBV12-4; D is unresolved. The CDR3 is 16 amino acids. Trimming took 3 bases from V and 0 from J, leaving 12 bases between them. The CDR3 coding sequence is TGTGCCAGCAGTTTTTCCGTCCCCAGCTCCTACAATGAGCAGTTCTTC. This encodes CASSFSVPSSYNEQFF.